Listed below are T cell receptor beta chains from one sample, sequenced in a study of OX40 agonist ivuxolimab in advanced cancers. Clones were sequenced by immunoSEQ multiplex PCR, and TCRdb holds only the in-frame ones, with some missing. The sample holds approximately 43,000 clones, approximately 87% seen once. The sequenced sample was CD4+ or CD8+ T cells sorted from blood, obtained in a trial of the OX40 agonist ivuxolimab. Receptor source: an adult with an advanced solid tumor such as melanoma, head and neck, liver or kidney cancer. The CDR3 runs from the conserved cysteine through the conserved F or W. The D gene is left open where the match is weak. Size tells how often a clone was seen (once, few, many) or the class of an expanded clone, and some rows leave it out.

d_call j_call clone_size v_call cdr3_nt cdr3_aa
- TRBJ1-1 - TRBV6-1 TGTGCCAGCAGTGAAGTTGGGGGGGGCACTGAAGCTTTCTTT CASSEVGGGTEAFF
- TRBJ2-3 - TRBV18 TGTGCCAGCTCACCACCCCCCGGCAGGGGAAGAGATACGCAGTATTTT CASSPPPGRGRDTQYF
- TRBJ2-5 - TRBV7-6 TGTGCCAGCAGCCCACTGGTGGGGGGACAAGAGACCCAGTACTTC CASSPLVGGQETQYF
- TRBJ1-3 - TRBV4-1 TGCGCCAGCAGCCAAGATTTCGGGGCCTTCTCTGGAAACACCATATATTTT CASSQDFGAFSGNTIYF
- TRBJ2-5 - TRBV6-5 TGTGCCAGCAGCCTCCTGGGCGCTTCCCTTTCCCAGTACTTC CASSLLGASLSQYF
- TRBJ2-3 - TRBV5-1 TGCGCCAGCGGTACGGAGGGCACAGATACGCAGTATTTT CASGTEGTDTQYF
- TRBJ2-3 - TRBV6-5 TGTGCCAGCAGAGGAGGGGACACAGATACGCAGTATTTT CASRGGDTDTQYF
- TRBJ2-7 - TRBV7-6 TGTGCCAGCAGCCCGGTCCCAGGGCTGTCCTACGAGCAGTACTTC CASSPVPGLSYEQYF
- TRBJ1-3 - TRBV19 TGTGCCAGTAGTATAGTAGGCAGGAACCACGGAAACACCATATATTTT CASSIVGRNHGNTIYF
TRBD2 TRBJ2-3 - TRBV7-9 TGTGCCAGCACCGGGGCGGGAGTGTTCACAGATACGCAGTATTTT CASTGAGVFTDTQYF
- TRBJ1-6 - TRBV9 TGTGCCAGCAGCGCAGATTTTAATTCACCCCTCCACTTT CASSADFNSPLHF
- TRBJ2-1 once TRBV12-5 TGTGCTAGTGCCTTACGGGGCGTCGGGGGCTATGAGCAGTTCTTC CASALRGVGGYEQFF